The source of this TCR beta chain is a study of early T cells in non-severe SARS-CoV-2 infection. Study-wide background: Chains from this unsorted whole-blood bulk RNA could not be paired.

The CDR3 has 16 amino acids. CDR1 is DFQATT and CDR2 is SNEGSKA in the germline V gene (reference sequence). After removal of 0 bases from V and 9 bases from J, the junction contained 14 bases not matched to a gene. Tagging with unique molecular identifiers was applied to individual cDNA molecules. TCRdb reprocessed the 5' RACE reads with MiXCR, giving one entry per CDR3 protein. Among 75,000 to 80,000 distinct CDR3 sequences, about 11% were seen once, and the ten largest hold around 11%. Regarding the study as a whole: CD4 and private specificities were missed by VDJdb matching, which favored anti-spike CD8 responses.

Regarding this clonotype: Antigen unknown.

The clonotype comes from an adult who was a healthcare worker with PCR-confirmed SARS-CoV-2 infection or an uninfected control (not recorded which). The chain joins TRBV20-1 to TRBJ2-1; 7 bases are shared with TRBD2. The material sequenced was whole blood, taken at baseline. In nucleotides, the CDR3 is TGCAGTGCTAGAGAAATTAAGCGGGACCCGCAGGGTGAGCAGTTCTTC. It translates to CSAREIKRDPQGEQFF.